This T cell receptor (beta chain) emerged from a study of breast tumors, draining lymph nodes, adjacent tissues. TCRdb independently ran MiXCR on the multiplex PCR reads; one entry per CDR3 protein. The data hold about 130,000 distinct CDR3 sequences, with about 20% observed a single time. The lymph nodes were axillary draining lymph nodes from breast cancer patients. This clonotype was detected ten times or more. Its target is not known. Findings and limits, study-wide: That most tumor T cells come from lymph nodes remained unproven. Tumors had less TCR diversity than lymph nodes, more than nontumor tissue. Data fit most tumor T cells coming from lymph node, expanding in tumor.

This CDR3 spans 15 amino acids. V was clipped by 6 bases and J by 6 bases; unmatched bases: 10. CDR1 is MNHEY and CDR2 is SVGAGI in the germline V gene. The TCR sequence derives from a female donor with breast cancer. Some clones in this sample may be carry-over from other donors' samples. The genes are TRBV6-5 and TRBJ2-1; 8 bases fit TRBD1. The sequenced sample was axillary lymph node tissue. CDR3 in amino acids: CASRTGTGLSNEQFF. The DNA for the CDR3 is TGTGCCAGCAGAACCGGGACAGGACTAAGCAATGAGCAGTTCTTC.